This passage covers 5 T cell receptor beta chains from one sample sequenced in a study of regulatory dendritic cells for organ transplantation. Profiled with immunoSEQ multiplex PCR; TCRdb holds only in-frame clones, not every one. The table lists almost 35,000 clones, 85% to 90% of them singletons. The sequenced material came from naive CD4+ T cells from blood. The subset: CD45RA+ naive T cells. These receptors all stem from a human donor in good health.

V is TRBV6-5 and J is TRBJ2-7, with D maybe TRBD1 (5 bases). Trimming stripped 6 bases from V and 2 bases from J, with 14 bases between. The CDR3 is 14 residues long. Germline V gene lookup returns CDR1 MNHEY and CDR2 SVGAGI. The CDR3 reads CASRTGSPPYEQYF. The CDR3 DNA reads TGTGCCAGCAGAACAGGCAGTCCCCCCTACGAGCAGTACTTC.

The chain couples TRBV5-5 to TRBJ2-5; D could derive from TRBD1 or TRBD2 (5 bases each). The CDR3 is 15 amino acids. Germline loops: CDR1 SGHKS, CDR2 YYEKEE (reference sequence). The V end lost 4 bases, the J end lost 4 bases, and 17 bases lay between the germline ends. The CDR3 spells CASSDGTSWAETQYF. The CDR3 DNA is TGTGCCAGCAGCGATGGGACCTCTTGGGCAGAGACCCAGTACTTC.

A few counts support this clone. CDR3 nucleotide sequence: TGTGCCAGCAGAAGCTTCACCGGGGAGCTGTTTTTT. Protein product: CASRSFTGELFF. The chain has TRBV2 and TRBJ2-2; D gene uncertain. The CDR3 length is 12 residues. The V gene lost 6 bases and the J gene lost 4 bases, with 6 bases spanning the gap. Per the germline V gene, CDR1 is SNHLY and CDR2 is FYNNEI.

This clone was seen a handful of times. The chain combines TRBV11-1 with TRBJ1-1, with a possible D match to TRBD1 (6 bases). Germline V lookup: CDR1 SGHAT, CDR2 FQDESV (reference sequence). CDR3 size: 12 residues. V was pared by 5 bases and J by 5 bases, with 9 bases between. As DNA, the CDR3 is TGTGCCAGCAGCCTCGACAGGACTGAAGCTTTCTTT. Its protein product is CASSLDRTEAFF.

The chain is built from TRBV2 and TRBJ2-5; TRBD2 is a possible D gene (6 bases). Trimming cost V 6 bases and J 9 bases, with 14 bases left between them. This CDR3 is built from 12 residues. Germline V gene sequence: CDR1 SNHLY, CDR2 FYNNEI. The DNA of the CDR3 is TGTGCCAGCAGAGCTAGCGCCCACCCCCAGTACTTC. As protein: CASRASAHPQYF.